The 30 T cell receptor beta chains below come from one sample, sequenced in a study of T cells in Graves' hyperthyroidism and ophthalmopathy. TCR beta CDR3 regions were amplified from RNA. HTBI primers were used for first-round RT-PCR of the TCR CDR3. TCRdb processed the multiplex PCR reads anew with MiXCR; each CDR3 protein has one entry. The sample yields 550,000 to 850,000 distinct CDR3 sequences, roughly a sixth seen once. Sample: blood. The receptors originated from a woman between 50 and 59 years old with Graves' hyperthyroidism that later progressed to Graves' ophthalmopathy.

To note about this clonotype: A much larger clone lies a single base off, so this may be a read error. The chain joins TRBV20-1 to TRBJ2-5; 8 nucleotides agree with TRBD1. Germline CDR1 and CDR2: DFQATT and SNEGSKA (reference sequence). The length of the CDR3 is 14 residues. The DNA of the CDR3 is TGCAGTGTTAGAGTCAGGGGGCGCAGTGAGACCCAGTACTTC. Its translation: CSVRVRGRSETQYF.

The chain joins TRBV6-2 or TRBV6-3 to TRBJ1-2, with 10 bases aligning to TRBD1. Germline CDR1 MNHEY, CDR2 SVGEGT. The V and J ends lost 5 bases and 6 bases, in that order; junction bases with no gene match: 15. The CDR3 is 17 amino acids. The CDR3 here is CASSNPGTGAFNNGYTF. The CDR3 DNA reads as TGTGCCAGCAGTAACCCCGGGACAGGGGCTTTTAATAATGGCTACACCTTC.

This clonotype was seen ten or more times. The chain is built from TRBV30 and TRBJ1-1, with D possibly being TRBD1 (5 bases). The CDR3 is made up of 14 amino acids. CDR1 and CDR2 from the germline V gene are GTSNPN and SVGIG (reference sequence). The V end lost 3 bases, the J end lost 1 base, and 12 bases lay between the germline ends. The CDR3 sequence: CAWRVGGWNTEAFF. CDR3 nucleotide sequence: TGTGCCTGGAGGGTTGGGGGGTGGAACACTGAAGCTTTCTTT.

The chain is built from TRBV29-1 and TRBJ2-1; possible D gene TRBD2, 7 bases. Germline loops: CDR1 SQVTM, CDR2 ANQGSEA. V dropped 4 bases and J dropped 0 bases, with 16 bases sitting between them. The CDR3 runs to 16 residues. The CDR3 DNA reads TGCAGCGTTGTTCTTGCGGGGGCTTTCTCCTACAATGAGCAGTTCTTC. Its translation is CSVVLAGAFSYNEQFF.

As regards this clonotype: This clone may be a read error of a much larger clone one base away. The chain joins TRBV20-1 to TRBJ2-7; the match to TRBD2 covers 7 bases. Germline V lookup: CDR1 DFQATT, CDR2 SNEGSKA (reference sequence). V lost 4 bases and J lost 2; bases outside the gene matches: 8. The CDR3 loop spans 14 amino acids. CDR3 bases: TGCAGTGCTATCCCGAGACTAGCTCCCTACGAGCAGTACTTC. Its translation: CSAIPRLAPYEQYF.

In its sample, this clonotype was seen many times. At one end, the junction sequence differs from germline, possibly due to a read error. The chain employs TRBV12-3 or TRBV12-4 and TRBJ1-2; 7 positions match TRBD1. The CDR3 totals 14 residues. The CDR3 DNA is TGTGCCAGCAGTTTACCGGGACAGAACTATGGCCACACCTTC. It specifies CASSLPGQNYGHTF.

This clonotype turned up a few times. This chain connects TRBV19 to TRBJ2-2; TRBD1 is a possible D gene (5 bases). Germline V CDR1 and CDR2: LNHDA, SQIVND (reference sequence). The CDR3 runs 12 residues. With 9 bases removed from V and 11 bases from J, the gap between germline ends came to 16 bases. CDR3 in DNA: TGTGCCAGCTGGCAGGGTCGGTCTGAGCTGTTTTTT. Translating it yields CASWQGRSELFF.

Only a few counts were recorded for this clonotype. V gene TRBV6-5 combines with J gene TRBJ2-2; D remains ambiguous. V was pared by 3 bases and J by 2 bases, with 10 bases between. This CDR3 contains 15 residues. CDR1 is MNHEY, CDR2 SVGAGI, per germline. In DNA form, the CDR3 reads TGTGCCAGCAGTTATGTGGCAGGCAACACCGGGGAGCTGTTTTTT. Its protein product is CASSYVAGNTGELFF.

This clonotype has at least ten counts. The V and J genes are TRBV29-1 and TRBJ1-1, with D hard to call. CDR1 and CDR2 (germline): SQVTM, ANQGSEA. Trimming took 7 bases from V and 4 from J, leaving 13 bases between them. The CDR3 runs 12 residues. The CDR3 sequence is CSGRDPSTEAFF. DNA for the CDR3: TGCAGCGGACGGGATCCTTCCACTGAAGCTTTCTTT. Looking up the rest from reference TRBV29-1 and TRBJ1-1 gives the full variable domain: SAVISQKPSRDICQRGTSLTIQCQVDSQVTMMFWYRQQPGQSLTLIATANQGSEATYESGFVIDKFPISRPNLTFSTLTVSNMSPEDSSIYLCSGRDPSTEAFFGQGTRLTVV.

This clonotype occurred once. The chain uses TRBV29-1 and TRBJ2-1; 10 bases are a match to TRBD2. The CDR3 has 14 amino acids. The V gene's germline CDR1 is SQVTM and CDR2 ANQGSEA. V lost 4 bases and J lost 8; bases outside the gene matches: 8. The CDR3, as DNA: TGCAGCGTTGGGGTAGCGGGGGGCGGGGATGAGCAGTTCTTC. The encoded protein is CSVGVAGGGDEQFF.

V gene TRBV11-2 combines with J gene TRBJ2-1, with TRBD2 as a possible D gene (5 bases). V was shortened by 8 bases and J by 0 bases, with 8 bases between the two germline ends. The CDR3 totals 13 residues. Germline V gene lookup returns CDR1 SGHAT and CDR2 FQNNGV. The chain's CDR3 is CASDRDSYNEQFF. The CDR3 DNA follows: TGTGCCAGCGACCGGGACTCCTACAATGAGCAGTTCTTC.

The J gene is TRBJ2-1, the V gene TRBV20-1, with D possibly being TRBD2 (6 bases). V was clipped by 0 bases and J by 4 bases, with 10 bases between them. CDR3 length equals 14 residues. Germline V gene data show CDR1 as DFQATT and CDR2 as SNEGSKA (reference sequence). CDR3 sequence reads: CSARDPREYNEQFF. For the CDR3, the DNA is TGCAGTGCTAGAGATCCCCGGGAGTACAATGAGCAGTTCTTC.

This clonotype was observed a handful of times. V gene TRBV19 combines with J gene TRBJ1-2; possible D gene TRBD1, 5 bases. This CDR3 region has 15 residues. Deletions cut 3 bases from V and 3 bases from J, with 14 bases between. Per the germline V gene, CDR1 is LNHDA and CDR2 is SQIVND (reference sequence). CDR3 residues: CASSMYHRSHYGYTF. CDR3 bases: TGTGCCAGTAGTATGTATCACAGGTCTCACTATGGCTACACCTTC.

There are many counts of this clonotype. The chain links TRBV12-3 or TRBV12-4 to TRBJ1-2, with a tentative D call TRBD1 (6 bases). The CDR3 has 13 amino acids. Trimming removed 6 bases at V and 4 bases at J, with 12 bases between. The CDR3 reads CASRGGTSYGYTF. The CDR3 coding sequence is TGTGCCAGCAGGGGTGGGACAAGCTATGGCTACACCTTC.

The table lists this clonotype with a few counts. In DNA form, the CDR3 reads TGCGCCAGCAGCTTCCCTAGCGACCAAGAGACCCAGTACTTC. Protein product: CASSFPSDQETQYF. The V and J genes are TRBV5-1 and TRBJ2-5; the D gene is possibly TRBD2 (6 bases). Germline values: CDR1 SGHRS, CDR2 YFSETQ. The CDR3 totals 14 residues. Trimming shortened V by 2 bases and J by 0 bases, and 8 bases separated the two germline ends.

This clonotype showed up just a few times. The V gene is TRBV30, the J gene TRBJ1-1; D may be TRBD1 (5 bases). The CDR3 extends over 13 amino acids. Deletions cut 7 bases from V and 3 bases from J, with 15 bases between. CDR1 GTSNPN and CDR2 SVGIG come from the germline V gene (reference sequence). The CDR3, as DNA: TGTGCCTTGATCCGGGACCGATACACTGAAGCTTTCTTT. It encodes CALIRDRYTEAFF.

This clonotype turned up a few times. The CDR3 nucleotides read TGTGCCAGCAGCCAGACCGATATTGAAAAACTGTTTTTT. It codes for CASSQTDIEKLFF. This chain connects TRBV25-1 to TRBJ1-4; D is ambiguous. Germline V gene sequence: CDR1 MGHDK, CDR2 SYGVNS. V was cut by 6 bases and J by 7 bases, with 12 bases left in between. This CDR3 spans 13 amino acids.

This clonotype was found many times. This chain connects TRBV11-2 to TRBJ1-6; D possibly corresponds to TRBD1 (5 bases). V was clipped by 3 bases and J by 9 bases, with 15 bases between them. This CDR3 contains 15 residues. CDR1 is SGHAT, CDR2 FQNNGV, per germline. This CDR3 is CASSFRSIGVSPLHF. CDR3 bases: TGTGCCAGCAGCTTCCGTTCGATAGGGGTTTCACCCCTCCACTTT.

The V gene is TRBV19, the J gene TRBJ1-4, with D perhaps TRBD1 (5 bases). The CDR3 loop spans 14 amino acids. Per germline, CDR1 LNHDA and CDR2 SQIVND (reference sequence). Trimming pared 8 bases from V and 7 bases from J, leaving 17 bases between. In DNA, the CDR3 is TGTGCCAGTGGGGCCGGCAGCCTGCGTGAAAAACTGTTTTTT. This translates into CASGAGSLREKLFF.

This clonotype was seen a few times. The CDR3 DNA sequence: TGTGCCAGCAGTTTAACCCCAGCAAGCCTGGTGCCCCAGTACTTC. This encodes CASSLTPASLVPQYF. The chain uses TRBV27 and TRBJ2-5; D is unresolved. Germline-derived CDR1 and CDR2 are MNHEY and SMNVEV (reference sequence). V was trimmed by 2 bases and J by 9 bases, leaving 19 bases between them. This CDR3 region has 15 residues.

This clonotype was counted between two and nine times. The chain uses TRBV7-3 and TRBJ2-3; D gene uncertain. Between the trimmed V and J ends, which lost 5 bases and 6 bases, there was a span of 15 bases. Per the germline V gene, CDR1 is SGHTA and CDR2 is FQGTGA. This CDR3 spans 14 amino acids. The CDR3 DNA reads TGTGCCAGCAGCCCGTTTGCGCGTGGGGATACGCAGTATTTT. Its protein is CASSPFARGDTQYF.

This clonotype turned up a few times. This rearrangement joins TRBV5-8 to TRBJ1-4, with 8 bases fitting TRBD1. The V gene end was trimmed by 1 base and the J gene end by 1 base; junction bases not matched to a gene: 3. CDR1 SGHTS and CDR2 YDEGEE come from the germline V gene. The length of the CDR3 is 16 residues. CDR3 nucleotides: TGTGCCAGCAGCTTGTACAGGGGGGGAACTAATGAAAAACTGTTTTTT. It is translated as CASSLYRGGTNEKLFF.

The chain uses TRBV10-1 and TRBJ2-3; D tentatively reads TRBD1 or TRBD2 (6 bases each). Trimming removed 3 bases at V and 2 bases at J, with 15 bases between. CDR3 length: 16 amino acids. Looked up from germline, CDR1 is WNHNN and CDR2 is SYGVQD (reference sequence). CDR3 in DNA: TGCGCCAGCAGTGATATTACGGGGGCGGACACAGATACGCAGTATTTT. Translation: CASSDITGADTDTQYF.

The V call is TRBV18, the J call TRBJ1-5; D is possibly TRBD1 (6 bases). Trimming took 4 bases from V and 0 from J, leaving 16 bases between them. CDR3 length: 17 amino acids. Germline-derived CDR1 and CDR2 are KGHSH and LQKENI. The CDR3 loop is CASSLDSPIYSNQPQHF. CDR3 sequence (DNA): TGTGCCAGCTCACTGGACAGCCCGATTTATAGCAATCAGCCCCAGCATTTT. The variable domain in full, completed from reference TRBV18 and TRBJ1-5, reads NAGVMQNPRHLVRRRGQEARLRCSPMKGHSHVYWYRQLPEEGLKFMVYLQKENIIDESGMPKERFSAEFPKEGPSILRIQQVVRGDSAAYFCASSLDSPIYSNQPQHFGDGTRLSIL.

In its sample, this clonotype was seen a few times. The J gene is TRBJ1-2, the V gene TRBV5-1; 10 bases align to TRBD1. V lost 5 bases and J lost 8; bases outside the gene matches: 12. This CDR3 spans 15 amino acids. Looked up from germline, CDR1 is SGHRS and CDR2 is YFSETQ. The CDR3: CASRPGTGVVRGYTF. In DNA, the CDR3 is TGCGCCAGCAGACCCGGGACAGGGGTAGTCAGAGGCTACACCTTC.

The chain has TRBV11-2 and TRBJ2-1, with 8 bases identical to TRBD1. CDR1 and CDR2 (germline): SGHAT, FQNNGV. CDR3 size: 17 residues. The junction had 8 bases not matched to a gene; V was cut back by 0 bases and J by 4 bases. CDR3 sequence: CASSLEGAGGEYNEQFF. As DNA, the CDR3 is TGTGCCAGCAGCTTAGAGGGGGCAGGGGGCGAGTACAATGAGCAGTTCTTC. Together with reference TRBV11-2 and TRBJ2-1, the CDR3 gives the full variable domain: EAGVAQSPRYKIIEKRQSVAFWCNPISGHATLYWYQQILGQGPKLLIQFQNNGVVDDSQLPKDRFSAERLKGVDSTLKIQPAKLEDSAVYLCASSLEGAGGEYNEQFFGPGTRLTVL.

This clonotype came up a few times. CDR3 nucleotides: TGTGCCAGCAGACGCGCGGGAAAACTGTTTTTT. It specifies CASRRAGKLFF. This chain connects TRBV6-2 or TRBV6-3 to TRBJ1-4; D remains unclear. The CDR3 length is 11 residues. The V end lost 6 bases, the J end lost 10 bases, and 9 bases lay between the germline ends. Germline CDR1 and CDR2: MNHEY and SVGEGT.

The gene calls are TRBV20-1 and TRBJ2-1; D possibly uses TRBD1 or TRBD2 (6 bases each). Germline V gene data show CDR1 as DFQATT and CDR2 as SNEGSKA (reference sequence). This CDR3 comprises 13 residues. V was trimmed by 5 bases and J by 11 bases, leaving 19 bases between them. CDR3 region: CSAYIGGYGQQFF. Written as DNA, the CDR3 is TGCAGTGCTTATATCGGGGGCTACGGCCAGCAGTTCTTC.

The CDR3 loop is CAISGQDRGTGNTIYF. The CDR3 region has the DNA TGTGCCATCAGTGGACAGGACAGGGGGACTGGAAACACCATATATTTT. The chain employs TRBV10-3 and TRBJ1-3, with 10 bases aligning to TRBD1. Germline-derived CDR1 and CDR2 are ENHRY and SYGVKD. V gave up 4 bases and J gave up 2 bases; unmatched junction bases: 5. The CDR3 consists of 16 residues.

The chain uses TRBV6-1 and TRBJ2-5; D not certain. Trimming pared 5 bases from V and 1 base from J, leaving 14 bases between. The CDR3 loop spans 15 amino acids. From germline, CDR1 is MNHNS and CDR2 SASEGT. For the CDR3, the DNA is TGTGCCAGCAGTCTCACACATGCTTTCCAAGAGACCCAGTACTTC. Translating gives CASSLTHAFQETQYF.